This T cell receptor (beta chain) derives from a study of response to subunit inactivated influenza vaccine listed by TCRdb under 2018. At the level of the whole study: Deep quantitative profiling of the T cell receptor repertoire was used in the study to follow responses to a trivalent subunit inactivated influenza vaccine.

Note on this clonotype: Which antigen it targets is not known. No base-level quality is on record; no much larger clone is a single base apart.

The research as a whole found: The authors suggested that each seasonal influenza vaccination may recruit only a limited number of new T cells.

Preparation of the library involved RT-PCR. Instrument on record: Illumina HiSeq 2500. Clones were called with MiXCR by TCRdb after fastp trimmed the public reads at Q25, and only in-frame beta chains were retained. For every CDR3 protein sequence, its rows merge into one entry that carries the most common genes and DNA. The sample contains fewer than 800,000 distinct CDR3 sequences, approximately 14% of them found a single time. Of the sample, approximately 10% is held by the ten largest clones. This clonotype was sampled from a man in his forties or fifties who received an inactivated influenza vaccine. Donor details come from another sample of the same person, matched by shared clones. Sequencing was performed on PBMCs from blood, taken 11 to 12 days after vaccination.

The CDR3 reads as follows: CSARDVGGRLNEQFF. The nucleotide sequence reads as follows: TGCAGTGCTAGGGACGTGGGGGGGAGGCTCAATGAGCAGTTCTTC. The sequence is built from TRBV20-1 and TRBJ2-1; TRBD2 matches 7 bases in the middle. For CDR1 and CDR2, the germline V gene (reference sequence) lists DFQATT and SNEGSKA. Unmatched junction bases come to 11, with V trimmed by 3 bases and J by 6 bases. The CDR3, from cysteine to phenylalanine, totals 15 residues. The DNA shown is the 45-base CDR3, in frame from base 1.